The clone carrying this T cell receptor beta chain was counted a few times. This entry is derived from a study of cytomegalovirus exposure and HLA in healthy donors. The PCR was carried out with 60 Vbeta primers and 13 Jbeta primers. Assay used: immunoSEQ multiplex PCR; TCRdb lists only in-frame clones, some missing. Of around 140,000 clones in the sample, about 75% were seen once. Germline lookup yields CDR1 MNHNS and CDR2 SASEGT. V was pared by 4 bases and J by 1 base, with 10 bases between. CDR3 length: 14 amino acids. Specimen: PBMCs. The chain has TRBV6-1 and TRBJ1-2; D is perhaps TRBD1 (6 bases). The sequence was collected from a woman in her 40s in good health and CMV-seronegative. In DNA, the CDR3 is TGTGCCAGCAGTGCCCAGGGGCGTAACTATGGCTACACCTTC. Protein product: CASSAQGRNYGYTF.